One sample yielded the 17 T cell receptor beta chains listed below, sequenced in a study of OX40 agonist ivuxolimab in advanced cancers. Generated by immunoSEQ multiplex PCR, the TCRdb table keeps only in-frame clones and is missing some. The sample has around 81,000 clones, roughly 88% seen once. Sequencing was performed on CD4+ or CD8+ T cells sorted from blood, taken in a trial of the OX40 agonist ivuxolimab. These receptors all come from an adult with an advanced solid tumor such as melanoma, head and neck, liver or kidney cancer.

This chain links TRBV28 with TRBJ2-7, with D perhaps matching TRBD1 or TRBD2 (6 bases each). The V gene lost 6 bases and the J gene lost 0 bases, with 18 bases spanning the gap. This CDR3 is built from 16 residues. The germline gives CDR1 MDHEN, CDR2 SYDVKM. The chain's CDR3 is CASSSSQGGGSYEQYF. CDR3 sequence (DNA): TGTGCCAGCAGCTCCTCACAGGGAGGAGGCTCCTACGAGCAGTACTTC.

V is TRBV7-6 and J is TRBJ2-3; either TRBD1 or TRBD2 may supply D (5 bases each). CDR1 is SGHVS, CDR2 FNYEAQ, per germline. V was pared by 5 bases and J by 4 bases, with 19 bases between. CDR3 length: 16 amino acids. CDR3 in amino acids: CASSLGVFRAADTQYF. The CDR3 DNA reads TGTGCCAGCAGCCTGGGGGTGTTCAGGGCGGCAGATACGCAGTATTTT.

This clone qualifies as medium-sized (0.01 to 0.1%). This rearrangement joins TRBV27 to TRBJ1-2; a possible D gene is TRBD1 (6 bases). The CDR3 contains 16 residues. Germline V lookup: CDR1 MNHEY, CDR2 SMNVEV (reference sequence). V shed 0 bases and J shed 7 bases, with 18 bases lying between them. The CDR3, as DNA: TGTGCCAGCAGTTTATCGGGTCGACAGGTACTCGGTGGCTACACCTTC. Amino acids: CASSLSGRQVLGGYTF.

This chain links TRBV5-1 with TRBJ2-2; 10 positions agree with TRBD2. Germline V CDR1 and CDR2: SGHRS, YFSETQ. V was pared by 2 bases and J by 7 bases, with 5 bases of the junction left unmatched. This CDR3 contains 15 residues. CDR3 loop: CASSFLAGAGGELFF. For the CDR3, the DNA is TGCGCCAGCAGCTTCCTAGCGGGGGCAGGCGGGGAGCTGTTTTTT.

The CDR3 region has the DNA TGTGCCAGCAGCCAAACCGGGGGAAATTCACCCCTCCACTTT. Translating it yields CASSQTGGNSPLHF. The chain joins TRBV7-3 to TRBJ1-6, with D perhaps TRBD1 (5 bases). This CDR3 has 14 amino acids. CDR1 and CDR2 from the germline V gene are SGHTA and FQGTGA. V lost 5 bases and J lost 7, with 12 bases in between.

The chain is built from TRBV11-3 and TRBJ2-7, with D perhaps assigned TRBD1 or TRBD2 (5 bases each). V lost 5 bases and J lost 2, with 19 bases in between. This CDR3 region has 16 residues. Germline-derived CDR1 and CDR2 are SGHNT and YENEEA. The CDR3 spells CASSPGWGTDPYEQYF. DNA of the CDR3: TGTGCCAGCAGCCCTGGTTGGGGGACCGACCCCTACGAGCAGTACTTC.

This clone appeared once. The chain is built from TRBV5-4 and TRBJ2-3; 9 nucleotides match TRBD2. The CDR3 extends over 16 amino acids. V trimming: 3 bases; J trimming: 0 bases; junction bases outside the gene matches: 5. Germline CDR1 is SGHNT and CDR2 is YYREEE (reference sequence). This CDR3 reads CASSSTSGASTDTQYF. As DNA, the CDR3 is TGTGCCAGCAGCTCGACTAGCGGAGCTAGCACAGATACGCAGTATTTT.

The V gene is TRBV7-3, the J gene TRBJ2-1, with D unclear. CDR3 length equals 13 residues. V lost 0 bases and J lost 7, with 7 bases in between. Germline CDR1 reads SGHTA; CDR2 reads FQGTGA. DNA for the CDR3: TGTGCCAGCAGCTTAACGACCAGGAATGAGCAGTTCTTC. Encoded protein: CASSLTTRNEQFF.

The chain couples TRBV5-1 to TRBJ2-2; D is perhaps TRBD1 or TRBD2 (6 bases each). Germline V lookup: CDR1 SGHRS, CDR2 YFSETQ. Trimming removed 2 bases at V and 1 base at J, with 9 bases between. The CDR3 sequence is 15 residues long. The CDR3 sequence is CASSFGGLNTGELFF. The CDR3 DNA reads TGCGCCAGCAGCTTCGGGGGCTTGAACACCGGGGAGCTGTTTTTT.

This chain joins TRBV5-1 and TRBJ1-4; D unresolved. V gave up 2 bases and J gave up 3 bases, with 11 bases separating them. From germline, CDR1 is SGHRS and CDR2 YFSETQ. The CDR3 runs to 15 residues. The CDR3 coding sequence is TGCGCCAGCAGCTTCTCTCGGGCGGCTAATGAAAAACTGTTTTTT. Amino acid sequence: CASSFSRAANEKLFF.

The rearrangement links TRBV18 to TRBJ1-5; D is unclear. The V gene lost 3 bases and the J gene lost 5 bases, with 8 bases spanning the gap. CDR1 is KGHSH, CDR2 LQKENI, per germline. This CDR3 is built from 13 residues. CDR3 sequence reads: CASSPSLDQPQHF. CDR3 DNA: TGTGCCAGCTCACCGAGCTTAGATCAGCCCCAGCATTTT.

The V call is TRBV11-1, the J call TRBJ2-3; TRBD1 matches at 8 bases. V dropped 5 bases and J dropped 2; count of bases not matched to a gene: 6. This CDR3 has 15 residues. CDR1 and CDR2 (germline): SGHAT, FQDESV (reference sequence). The CDR3 sequence is CASSLWTGLTDTQYF. CDR3 coding DNA: TGTGCCAGCAGCCTCTGGACAGGGCTCACAGATACGCAGTATTTT.

V gene TRBV6-5 combines with J gene TRBJ1-3; 8 bases map to TRBD1. The CDR3 runs 14 residues. The germline V gene has CDR1 MNHEY and CDR2 SVGAGI. Trimming took 6 bases from V and 2 from J; bases not matched to a gene: 3. CDR3 coding DNA: TGTGCCAGCAGCAAACAGGGGGCTGGAAACACCATATATTTT. Protein sequence: CASSKQGAGNTIYF.

The chain employs TRBV5-6 and TRBJ2-5; D not resolved. The germline CDR1 and CDR2 sequences are SGHDT and YYEEEE. This CDR3 region has 13 residues. The V end lost 3 bases, the J end lost 5 bases, and 11 bases lay between the germline ends. CDR3 nucleotides: TGTGCCAGCAGCTCGATAAAGAAGGAGACCCAGTACTTC. Translating gives CASSSIKKETQYF. Full variable domain (remainder filled in from reference TRBV5-6 and TRBJ2-5): DAGVTQSPTHLIKTRGQQVTLRCSPKSGHDTVSWYQQALGQGPQFIFQYYEEEERQRGNFPDRFSGHQFPNYSSELNVNALLLGDSALYLCASSSIKKETQYFGPGTRLLVL.

The chain links TRBV7-8 to TRBJ2-7; D is tentatively TRBD1 or TRBD2 (5 bases each). Germline-derived CDR1 and CDR2 are SGHVS and FQNEAQ. V was trimmed by 0 bases and J by 7 bases, leaving 10 bases between them. The CDR3 is 13 amino acids. CDR3 loop: CASSLAGVGEQYF. The CDR3 bases are TGTGCCAGCAGCTTAGCGGGGGTGGGGGAGCAGTACTTC.

V usage is TRBV28 and J usage is TRBJ1-2; D perhaps matches TRBD1 (6 bases). From germline, CDR1 is MDHEN and CDR2 SYDVKM. The CDR3 is 13 amino acids. V gave up 5 bases and J gave up 11 bases, with 18 bases separating them. This CDR3 reads CASSLTEGGYYTF. CDR3 coding DNA: TGTGCCAGCAGTCTAACAGAAGGGGGGTATTACACCTTC.

The chain combines TRBV9 with TRBJ2-3; D uncertain. V was cut by 3 bases and J by 2 bases, with 7 bases left in between. Looked up from germline, CDR1 is SGDLS and CDR2 is YYNGEE. This CDR3 is built from 13 residues. The CDR3 protein is CASSGLVTDTQYF. The CDR3 DNA follows: TGTGCCAGCAGCGGACTCGTCACAGATACGCAGTATTTT.